One sample yielded the 13 T cell receptor beta chains listed below, sequenced in a study of PD-1 blockade in classical Hodgkin lymphoma. Profiling relied on immunoSEQ multiplex PCR, and the TCRdb table lists in-frame clones only, not all of them. The top ten clones hold around 15% of a sample with around 92,000 clones, about 83% of them seen once. The time point denotes: cycle 4 day 1 (C4D1), after five to seven weeks of nivolumab. Every single patient, without exception, relapsed after autologous stem cell transplantation, and brentuximab vedotin exposure varied. Sequenced material: peripheral blood mononuclear cells (PBMCs), taken before the fourth cycle of nivolumab. Source of these receptors: a human donor with classical Hodgkin lymphoma.

The chain couples TRBV7-9 to TRBJ2-7; a possible D gene is TRBD1 (6 bases). CDR1 is SEHNR and CDR2 is FQNEAQ in the germline V gene (reference sequence). CDR3 length: 13 amino acids. V lost 5 bases and J lost 5, with 13 bases in between. The CDR3 region is CASSPQGLHEQYF. DNA for the CDR3: TGTGCCAGCAGCCCTCAGGGGCTACACGAGCAGTACTTC.

This clone showed up just once. V usage is TRBV30 and J usage is TRBJ2-3, with 11 bases that match TRBD2. Germline V gene sequence: CDR1 GTSNPN, CDR2 SVGIG (reference sequence). The V gene end was trimmed by 0 bases and the J gene end by 9 bases; junction bases not matched to a gene: 5. The CDR3 runs to 14 residues. CDR3 residues: CAWSVLAGASTQYF. The CDR3, as DNA: TGTGCCTGGAGTGTACTAGCGGGAGCTTCAACGCAGTATTTT.

V usage is TRBV7-2 and J usage is TRBJ2-3; 7 nucleotides agree with TRBD2. V was pared by 0 bases and J by 0 bases, with 9 bases of the junction left unmatched. The CDR3 covers 18 residues. Germline CDR1 and CDR2: SGHTA and FQGNSA. This CDR3 reads CASSLARAGVGSTDTQYF. The CDR3 DNA follows: TGTGCCAGCAGCTTAGCGCGGGCGGGAGTTGGAAGCACAGATACGCAGTATTTT.

CDR3 in DNA: TGTGCCAGTAGGATTACCGGGACTAGCGGGAGCCGAGAAGACGCCGGGGAGCTGTTTTTT. Translating gives CASRITGTSGSREDAGELFF. The chain uses TRBV19 and TRBJ2-2, with 14 bases matching TRBD2. This CDR3 is 20 amino acids long. In germline, CDR1 is LNHDA, CDR2 SQIVND (reference sequence). Trimming took 6 bases from V and 6 from J; bases not matched to a gene: 18.

The chain joins TRBV6-4 to TRBJ2-5; no firm D call. V lost 6 bases and J lost 1, with 9 bases in between. Per germline, CDR1 MRHNA and CDR2 SNTAGT. The CDR3 runs to 13 residues. CDR3 nucleotides: TGTGCCAGCAGCCGGTCCGGCCAAGAGACCCAGTACTTC. It is translated as CASSRSGQETQYF.

The chain has TRBV5-4 and TRBJ2-3; a possible D gene is TRBD2 (6 bases). V shed 0 bases and J shed 5 bases, with 16 bases lying between them. CDR3 length: 16 residues. The germline gives CDR1 SGHNT, CDR2 YYREEE (reference sequence). CDR3 bases: TGTGCCAGCAGCTTGGGTCCTAGCGTGAGGGGAGATACGCAGTATTTT. Translation gives CASSLGPSVRGDTQYF. The variable domain in full, with the rest retrieved from reference TRBV5-4 and TRBJ2-3, is ETGVTQSPTHLIKTRGQQVTLRCSSQSGHNTVSWYQQALGQGPQFIFQYYREEENGRGNFPPRFSGLQFPNYSSELNVNALELDDSALYLCASSLGPSVRGDTQYFGPGTRLTVL.

The chain carries TRBV6-1 and TRBJ2-5; 9 bases match TRBD1. This CDR3 comprises 16 residues. Unmatched junction bases numbered 7, after V lost 5 bases and J lost 0 bases. CDR1 MNHNS and CDR2 SASEGT come from the germline V gene. The CDR3 here is CASSQDGTGYQETQYF. CDR3 coding DNA: TGTGCCAGCAGTCAAGACGGGACAGGGTACCAAGAGACCCAGTACTTC.

The V gene is TRBV14, the J gene TRBJ2-1; 12 nucleotides match TRBD2. J lost 10 bases, V lost 0 bases, and 4 bases had no gene match. This CDR3 region has 15 residues. From germline, CDR1 is SGHDN and CDR2 FVKESK. In DNA, the CDR3 is TGTGCCAGCAGCCAAGATCCTAGCGGGAGGGCCGAGCAGTTCTTC. It translates to CASSQDPSGRAEQFF.

This clone was seen more than once but under ten times. The V call is TRBV10-3, the J call TRBJ1-2, with 8 bases that match TRBD1. This CDR3 spans 11 amino acids. Germline V gene sequence: CDR1 ENHRY, CDR2 SYGVKD. Trimming cost V 7 bases and J 7 bases; bases outside gene matches: 2. The CDR3 bases are TGTGCCATCAAGGGGACAGGTGGCTACACCTTC. This codes for CAIKGTGGYTF.

The chain uses TRBV5-5 and TRBJ2-7; 10 nucleotides agree with TRBD2. The ends lost 0 bases at V and 7 bases at J; junction bases unmatched: 10. Germline V CDR1 and CDR2: SGHKS, YYEKEE (reference sequence). This CDR3 contains 16 residues. CDR3 sequence (DNA): TGTGCCAGCAGCTTGGGGCTAGCGGGAGCCGTAAGGGAGCAGTACTTC. Protein sequence: CASSLGLAGAVREQYF.

V gene TRBV4-2 combines with J gene TRBJ2-7; 7 positions agree with TRBD2. The length of the CDR3 is 16 residues. Germline V gives CDR1 LGHNA, CDR2 YNFKEQ. V lost 0 bases to trimming and J lost 7 bases; unmatched junction nucleotides: 12. CDR3 residues: CASSQDHSGAFGEQYF. CDR3 DNA sequence: TGTGCCAGCAGCCAAGATCACAGCGGGGCCTTCGGGGAGCAGTACTTC.

The chain joins TRBV7-2 to TRBJ1-3; D call uncertain. Germline CDR1 and CDR2: SGHTA and FQGNSA. The CDR3 is 14 residues long. V lost 2 bases and J 7 bases, leaving 12 bases between the germline ends. This chain's CDR3 is CASSLRRSENTIYF. The DNA for the CDR3 is TGTGCCAGCAGCTTAAGGAGGTCCGAGAACACCATATATTTT.

This clone was seen many times. The identical CDR3 is also encoded by other nucleotide sequences in the sample. The DNA of the CDR3 is TGTGCCAGCAGTCGGGGGTACGAGCAGTACTTC. This encodes CASSRGYEQYF. The genes are TRBV11-2 and TRBJ2-7, with D possibly TRBD2 on 6 matching bases. V was cut by 6 bases and J by 4 bases, with 7 bases left in between. Per germline, CDR1 SGHAT and CDR2 FQNNGV. The CDR3 has 11 amino acids.